What follows are 24 T cell receptor beta chains derived from one specimen sequenced in a study of blood T cells in healthy people across ages (dated by TCRdb to between 2014 and 2016). Library generation was performed with 5' RACE. Reads for this sample came from an Illumina HiSeq 2500. The second PCR ran for about 6 to 11 cycles and used a J-beta primer mix along with a sample-barcoded 5' primer. In-frame beta chains were kept once TCRdb had trimmed the public reads at Q25 with fastp and called clones with MiXCR. Each entry is one CDR3 protein sequence, shown with its most common DNA and genes. For this sample the table gives under 1 million distinct CDR3 sequences, of which roughly 44% were detected only once. Clones ranked in the top ten supply 15% to 25% of the sample. The sequenced material came from blood. These receptor sequences come from a man aged 55 to 70 in good health.

J is TRBJ1-5 and V is TRBV6-2 or TRBV6-3; TRBD1 agrees at 10 bases. This CDR3 comprises 14 residues. The V segment lost 4 bases and the J segment 11 bases; nucleotides outside the gene matches: 8. CDR1 is MNHEY, CDR2 SVGEGT, per germline. CDR3 DNA: TGTGCCAGCAGTTCCCCGACAGGGGGCCCTTCCCAGCATTTT. Amino acids: CASSSPTGGPSQHF.

Many counts were recorded for this clonotype. The gene calls are TRBV6-1 and TRBJ2-7; D gene ambiguous. CDR3 length: 14 amino acids. The V end was cut by 7 bases, the J end by 3 bases, with 16 bases between. Germline values: CDR1 MNHNS, CDR2 SASEGT. The CDR3 is CASNQRAVYYEQYF. CDR3 DNA sequence: TGTGCCAGCAACCAACGGGCGGTTTACTACGAGCAGTACTTC.

Of note for this clonotype: A much larger clone sits a single nucleotide away, making a read error possible. This rearrangement joins TRBV2 to TRBJ2-7; 8 bases agree with TRBD1. The CDR3 covers 14 residues. Germline-derived CDR1 and CDR2 are SNHLY and FYNNEI. In DNA form, the CDR3 reads TGTGCCAGCACAAGACAGGGGAGCTCCTACGAGCTGTACTTC. It translates to CASTRQGSSYELYF.

Notes on this clonotype: The junction and the germline gene differ at one end; a read error may be behind it. This chain links TRBV19 with TRBJ1-3, with D possibly being TRBD1 (5 bases). Germline CDR1 is LNHDA and CDR2 is SQIVND (reference sequence). This CDR3 spans 14 amino acids. The CDR3 here is CASSVDSSGNTVYF. CDR3 bases: TGTGCCAGTAGTGTCGACAGCTCTGGAAACACCGTATATTTT.

The table lists this clonotype with many counts. CDR3 sequence: CASSLAGISGDNEQFF. As DNA, the CDR3 is TGCGCCAGCAGCTTGGCCGGGATCTCCGGAGACAATGAGCAGTTCTTC. V and J are TRBV5-1 and TRBJ2-1; D may be TRBD2 (5 bases). The CDR3 runs to 16 residues. The germline V gene encodes CDR1 SGHRS and CDR2 YFSETQ. Trimming shortened V by 0 bases and J by 5 bases, and 15 bases separated the two germline ends. Combining the CDR3 with reference TRBV5-1 and TRBJ2-1 gives the whole variable domain KAGVTQTPRYLIKTRGQQVTLSCSPISGHRSVSWYQQTPGQGLQFLFEYFSETQRNKGNFPGRFSGRQFSNSRSEMNVSTLELGDSALYLCASSLAGISGDNEQFFGPGTRLTVL.

This clonotype was observed many times. This chain connects TRBV5-5 to TRBJ2-7, with D perhaps TRBD2 (6 bases). The CDR3 extends over 13 amino acids. Germline loops: CDR1 SGHKS, CDR2 YYEKEE (reference sequence). The V end lost 3 bases, the J end lost 2 bases, and 9 bases lay between the germline ends. CDR3 region: CASSWRETYEQYF. The CDR3 nucleotides are TGTGCCAGCAGCTGGAGGGAAACCTACGAGCAGTACTTC.

V usage is TRBV6-5 and J usage is TRBJ2-7; the D gene is possibly TRBD1 (5 bases). Deletions cut 5 bases from V and 5 bases from J, with 13 bases between. The germline V gene has CDR1 MNHEY and CDR2 SVGAGI. The CDR3 runs to 13 residues. The CDR3, as DNA: TGTGCCAGCAGTCCTCAGGGTGACCACGAGCAGTACTTC. Amino acid sequence: CASSPQGDHEQYF.

This chain connects TRBV5-1 to TRBJ2-3; TRBD2 aligns across 9 bases. CDR1 and CDR2 (germline): SGHRS, YFSETQ. The CDR3 length is 17 residues. The junction had 13 bases not matched to a gene; V was cut back by 4 bases and J by 4 bases. In DNA form, the CDR3 reads TGCGCCAGCAGCGAAGCGGGGGGCACAGGGTTGGCAGATACGCAGTATTTT. It encodes CASSEAGGTGLADTQYF.

This rearrangement joins TRBV5-1 to TRBJ2-7; D gene unclear. Germline assignment: CDR1 SGHRS and CDR2 YFSETQ. Trimming took 3 bases from V and 10 from J, leaving 14 bases between them. The CDR3 runs 12 residues. The CDR3 spells CASSYPGEIQYF. In nucleotides, the CDR3 is TGCGCCAGCAGCTACCCTGGAGAGATCCAGTACTTC.

A few counts support this clonotype. This rearrangement joins TRBV29-1 to TRBJ2-2, with 7 bases lining up with TRBD1. The trim removed 7 bases at V and 1 base at J, leaving 6 bases unmatched. The CDR3 runs 14 residues. Germline CDR1 is SQVTM and CDR2 is ANQGSEA. The CDR3 loop reads CSANRDRNTGELFF. CDR3 nucleotides: TGCAGCGCTAACCGGGACAGGAACACCGGGGAGCTGTTTTTT.

In this sample, this clonotype turned up once. This chain uses TRBV20-1 with TRBJ2-2, with D perhaps matching TRBD2 (5 bases). This CDR3 has 12 amino acids. Germline V lookup: CDR1 DFQATT, CDR2 SNEGSKA (reference sequence). The CDR3 DNA follows: TGCAGCACTAGAGAAGGGACCGGGGAGCTGTTTTTT. Translation: CSTREGTGELFF.

This clonotype was picked up a small number of times. This chain connects TRBV14 to TRBJ2-5, with unresolved D. Trimming shortened V by 3 bases and J by 11 bases, and 16 bases separated the two germline ends. The V gene's germline CDR1 is SGHDN and CDR2 FVKESK. The CDR3 spans 13 residues. The CDR3 loop is CASSQSYLAAQYF. The CDR3 DNA sequence: TGTGCCAGCAGCCAGTCTTATCTGGCCGCGCAGTACTTC.

The chain uses TRBV4-1 and TRBJ2-1, with D perhaps TRBD1 (6 bases). Trimming cost V 0 bases and J 7 bases, with 13 bases left between them. Germline values: CDR1 MGHRA, CDR2 YSYEKL. This CDR3 region has 15 residues. This chain's CDR3 is CASSQESLGGNEQFF. For the CDR3, the DNA is TGCGCCAGCAGCCAAGAAAGTCTAGGGGGTAATGAGCAGTTCTTC.

Written as DNA, the CDR3 is TGTGCCAGCAGCCAATACAGGGTACCAAGAAAACTGTTTTTT. Translated: CASSQYRVPRKLFF. V usage is TRBV3-1 and J usage is TRBJ1-4, with D possibly matching TRBD1 (6 bases). This CDR3 is 14 amino acids long. Looked up from germline, CDR1 is LGHDT and CDR2 is YNNKEL (reference sequence). The V end lost 2 bases, the J end lost 10 bases, and 14 bases lay between the germline ends.

This clonotype has more than one count but fewer than ten. The chain joins TRBV4-3 to TRBJ2-3; 8 bases fit TRBD1. This CDR3 is built from 13 residues. Germline CDR1 LGHNA, CDR2 YSLEER. The trim removed 0 bases at V and 9 bases at J, leaving 2 bases unmatched. In DNA, the CDR3 is TGCGCCAGCAGCCAAGACCGACAGGGGACGCAGTATTTT. It encodes CASSQDRQGTQYF.

In its sample, this clonotype was seen many times. This chain links TRBV29-1 with TRBJ2-1; 15 bases line up with TRBD2. Trimming removed 4 bases from V and 1 base from J; junction bases left unmatched: 5. The CDR3 sequence is 17 residues long. The germline CDR1 and CDR2 sequences are SQVTM and ANQGSEA. CDR3 sequence reads: CSVGTSGGAGSYNEQFF. CDR3 nucleotide sequence: TGCAGCGTTGGGACTAGCGGGGGGGCCGGGTCCTACAATGAGCAGTTCTTC.

The chain joins TRBV19 to TRBJ2-1; a possible D gene is TRBD2 (7 bases). This CDR3 spans 15 amino acids. With 7 bases removed from V and 0 bases from J, the gap between germline ends came to 13 bases. CDR1 and CDR2 from the germline V gene are LNHDA and SQIVND (reference sequence). CDR3 protein: CASKGGPSSYNEQFF. CDR3 coding DNA: TGTGCCAGTAAGGGGGGGCCGAGCTCCTACAATGAGCAGTTCTTC.

The sample holds one count of this clonotype. A much larger clone lies a single base off, so this may be a read error. The chain employs TRBV29-1 and TRBJ2-7, with D maybe TRBD1 (5 bases). Germline V CDR1 and CDR2: SQVTM, ANQGSEA. The CDR3 contains 14 residues. Deletions cut 4 bases from V and 1 base from J, with 14 bases between. The DNA of the CDR3 is TGCAGCGTTGCCCCCTTGAACAGGTCCTACGAGCAGTACTTC. Its protein product is CSVAPLNRSYEQYF.

V gene TRBV10-3 combines with J gene TRBJ2-2; D is possibly TRBD2 (6 bases). CDR1 ENHRY and CDR2 SYGVKD come from the germline V gene. V lost 0 bases and J 4 bases, leaving 21 bases between the germline ends. This CDR3 has 19 residues. CDR3 amino acids: CAISESMGLSERRTGELFF. The CDR3 bases are TGTGCCATCAGTGAGTCGATGGGACTCTCCGAACGGCGCACCGGGGAGCTGTTTTTT.

V is TRBV6-6 and J is TRBJ2-3, with D hard to call. This CDR3 contains 14 residues. Trimming took off 2 bases at V and 7 bases at J, with 13 bases between the two ends. The V gene's germline CDR1 is MNHNY and CDR2 SVGAGI (reference sequence). The CDR3 region has the DNA TGTGCCAGCAGTTACACGGATTTAGTGAATACGCAGTATTTT. Protein: CASSYTDLVNTQYF.

This clonotype was counted ten times or more. The chain combines TRBV5-5 with TRBJ1-4, with D possibly being TRBD1 (5 bases). Germline-derived CDR1 and CDR2 are SGHKS and YYEKEE (reference sequence). CDR3 length: 14 amino acids. The V and J ends lost 3 bases and 7 bases respectively, with 13 bases between them. The CDR3 DNA reads TGTGCCAGCAGCTCGGGGGACTTCGGTGAAAAACTGTTTTTT. Amino acid sequence: CASSSGDFGEKLFF.

The rearrangement joins TRBV20-1 to TRBJ2-5; tentative D call: TRBD2 (6 bases). V dropped 1 base and J dropped 5 bases, with 11 bases sitting between them. The CDR3 runs to 13 residues. Germline CDR1 DFQATT, CDR2 SNEGSKA (reference sequence). CDR3 sequence (DNA): TGCAGTGCTAGAGGCGGAGGAGGGGAGACCCAGTACTTC. Its translation: CSARGGGGETQYF.

The chain has TRBV4-1 and TRBJ2-7, with 10 bases fitting TRBD2. Germline values: CDR1 MGHRA, CDR2 YSYEKL. This CDR3 has 15 amino acids. V shed 3 bases and J 0 bases; nucleotides not matched to a gene: 2. The CDR3 DNA reads as TGCGCCAGCAGCCATCCTAGCGGGAGCTCCTACGAGCAGTACTTC. It is translated as CASSHPSGSSYEQYF.

This sequence joins TRBV20-1 and TRBJ2-1; 14 positions match TRBD2. V lost 4 bases and J lost 6; bases outside the gene matches: 5. Germline V gene lookup returns CDR1 DFQATT and CDR2 SNEGSKA (reference sequence). This CDR3 region has 15 residues. The CDR3 nucleotides read TGCAGTGCTACTTCGGGACTAGCGGGAGTCAATGAGCAGTTCTTC. It codes for CSATSGLAGVNEQFF.